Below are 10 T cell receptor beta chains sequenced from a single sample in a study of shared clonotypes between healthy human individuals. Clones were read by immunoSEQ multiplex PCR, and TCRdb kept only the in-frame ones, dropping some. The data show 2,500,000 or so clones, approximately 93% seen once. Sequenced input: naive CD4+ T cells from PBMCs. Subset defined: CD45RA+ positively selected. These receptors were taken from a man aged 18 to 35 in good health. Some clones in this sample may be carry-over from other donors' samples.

Here the CDR3 DNA reads TGCGCCAGCAGCTTGCGAGCGGGAGGGCCATGGCAGTTCTTC. Encoded protein: CASSLRAGGPWQFF. The V call is TRBV5-1, the J call TRBJ2-1; 10 bases map to TRBD2. V lost 1 base to trimming and J lost 12 bases; unmatched junction nucleotides: 7. Germline V gene data show CDR1 as SGHRS and CDR2 as YFSETQ. The CDR3 is 14 residues long.

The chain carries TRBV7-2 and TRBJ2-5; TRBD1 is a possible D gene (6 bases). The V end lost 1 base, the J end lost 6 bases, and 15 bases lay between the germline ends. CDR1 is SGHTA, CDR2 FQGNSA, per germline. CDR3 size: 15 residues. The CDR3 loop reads CASSLGGNREKTQYF. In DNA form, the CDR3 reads TGTGCCAGCAGCTTAGGAGGGAACAGGGAAAAGACCCAGTACTTC. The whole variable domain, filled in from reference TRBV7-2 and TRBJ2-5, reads GAGVSQSPSNKVTEKGKDVELRCDPISGHTALYWYRQSLGQGLEFLIYFQGNSAPDKSGLPSDRFSAERTGGSVSTLTIQRTQQEDSAVYLCASSLGGNREKTQYFGPGTRLLVL.

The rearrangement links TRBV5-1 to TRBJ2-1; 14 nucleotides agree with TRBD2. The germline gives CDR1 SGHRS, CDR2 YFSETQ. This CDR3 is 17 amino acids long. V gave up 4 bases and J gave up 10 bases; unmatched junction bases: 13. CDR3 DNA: TGCGCCAGCAGCCCGGCGACTAGCGGGAGGGCCGCGGACGAGCAGTTCTTC. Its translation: CASSPATSGRAADEQFF.

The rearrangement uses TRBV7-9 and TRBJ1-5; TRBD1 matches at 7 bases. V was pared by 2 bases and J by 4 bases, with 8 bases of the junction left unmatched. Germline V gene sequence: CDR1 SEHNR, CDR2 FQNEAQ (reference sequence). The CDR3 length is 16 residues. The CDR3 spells CASSLSAGGLNQPQHF. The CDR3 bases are TGTGCCAGCAGCTTATCGGCAGGGGGACTTAATCAGCCCCAGCATTTT.

The CDR3: CSGSPGQRTDTQYF. Here the CDR3 DNA reads TGCAGCGGCTCTCCGGGACAGCGCACAGATACGCAGTATTTT. The J gene is TRBJ2-3, the V gene TRBV29-1; TRBD1 matches 7 bases. Germline values: CDR1 SQVTM, CDR2 ANQGSEA. The CDR3 loop spans 14 amino acids. J gave up 1 base and V 7 bases, and 8 bases lay outside the gene matches.

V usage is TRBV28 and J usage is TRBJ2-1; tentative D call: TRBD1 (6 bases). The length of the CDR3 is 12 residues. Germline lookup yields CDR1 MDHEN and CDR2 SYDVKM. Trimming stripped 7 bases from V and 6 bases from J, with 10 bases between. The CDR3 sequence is CASTVQGNEQFF. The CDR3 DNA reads TGTGCCAGCACTGTACAGGGCAATGAGCAGTTCTTC.

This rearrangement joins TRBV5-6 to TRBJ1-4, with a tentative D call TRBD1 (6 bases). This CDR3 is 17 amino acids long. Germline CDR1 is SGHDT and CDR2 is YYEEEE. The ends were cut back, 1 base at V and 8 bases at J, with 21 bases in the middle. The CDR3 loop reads CASSLRQGIMGNEKLFF. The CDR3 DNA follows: TGTGCCAGCAGCTTGAGGCAGGGGATTATGGGGAACGAAAAACTGTTTTTT.

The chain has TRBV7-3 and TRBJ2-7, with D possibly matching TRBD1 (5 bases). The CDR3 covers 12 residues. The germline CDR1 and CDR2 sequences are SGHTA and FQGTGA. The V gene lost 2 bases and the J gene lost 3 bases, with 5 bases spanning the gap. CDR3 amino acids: CASSLQGYEQYF. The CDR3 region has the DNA TGTGCCAGCAGCTTACAGGGCTACGAGCAGTACTTC.

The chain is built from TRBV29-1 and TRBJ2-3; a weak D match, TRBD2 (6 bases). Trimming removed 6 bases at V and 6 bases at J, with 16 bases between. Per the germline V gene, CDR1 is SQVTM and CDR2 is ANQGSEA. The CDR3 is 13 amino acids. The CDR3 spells CSVEGLLADTQYF. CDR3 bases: TGCAGCGTGGAGGGACTCCTTGCGGATACGCAGTATTTT.

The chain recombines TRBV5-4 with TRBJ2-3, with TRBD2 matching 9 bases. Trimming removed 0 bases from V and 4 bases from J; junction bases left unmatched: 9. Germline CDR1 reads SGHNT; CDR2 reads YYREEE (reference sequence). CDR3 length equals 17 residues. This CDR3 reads CASSLALGSGSSDTQYF. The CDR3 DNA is TGTGCCAGCAGCTTGGCCCTGGGTAGCGGGAGTTCAGATACGCAGTATTTT.